This paragraph covers one TCR beta chain sequence. V lost 7 bases to trimming and J lost 1 base, with 12 bases between them. Germline V gives CDR1 LGHNT, CDR2 FRNRAP. The length of the CDR3 is 14 residues. Per the original data handling: Quantification of nucleated cells was approximated via reference gene primer amplification. The table came from immunoSEQ multiplex PCR; TCRdb's copy has only in-frame clones and leaves some out. The DNA gave D and trimming, while V, J and clone size come from that table. The data hold roughly 68,000 clones, with about 88% observed a single time. These data belong to a study of blood T cell repertoires in COVID-19. Study summary: Whether acute or convalescent, the COVID-19 samples came from the United States, Italy and Spain. The cDNA or gDNA used as material had been derived from T cells, B-cell-depleted T cells, or PBMCs.

Material: peripheral blood. The sequence derives from a woman aged 60-75 years with COVID-19, enrolled during active disease. V and J are TRBV12-5 and TRBJ2-3; D is unclear. CDR3: CASAPITGTDTQYF. CDR3 coding DNA: TGTGCTAGTGCCCCAATAACGGGCACAGATACGCAGTATTTT. The full variable domain, rest sourced from reference TRBV12-5 and TRBJ2-3, is DARVTQTPRHKVTEMGQEVTMRCQPILGHNTVFWYRQTMMQGLELLAYFRNRAPLDDSGMPKDRFSAEMPDATLATLKIQPSEPRDSAVYFCASAPITGTDTQYFGPGTRLTVL.